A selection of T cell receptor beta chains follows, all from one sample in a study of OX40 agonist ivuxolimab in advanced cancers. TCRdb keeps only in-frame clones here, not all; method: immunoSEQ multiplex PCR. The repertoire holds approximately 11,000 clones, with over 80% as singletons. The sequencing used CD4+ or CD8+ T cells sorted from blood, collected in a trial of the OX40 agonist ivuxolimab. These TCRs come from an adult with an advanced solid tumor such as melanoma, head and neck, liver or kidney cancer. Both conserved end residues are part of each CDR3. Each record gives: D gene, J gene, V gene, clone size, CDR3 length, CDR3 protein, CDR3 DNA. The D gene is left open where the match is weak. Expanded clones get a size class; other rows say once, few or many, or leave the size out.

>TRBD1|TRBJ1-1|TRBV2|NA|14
CASRQGNPNTEAFF
TGTGCCAGCAGACAGGGGAATCCGAACACTGAAGCTTTCTTT
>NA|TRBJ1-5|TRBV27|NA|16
CASSPIDGYSNQPQHF
TGTGCCAGCAGCCCAATCGATGGGTATAGCAATCAGCCCCAGCATTTT
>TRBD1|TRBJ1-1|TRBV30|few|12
CAWCEGGREAFF
TGTGCCTGGTGCGAAGGGGGCAGGGAAGCTTTCTTT
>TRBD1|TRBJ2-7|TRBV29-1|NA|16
CSVADRGLHLAYEQYF
TGCAGCGTTGCGGACAGGGGATTACACCTCGCTTACGAGCAGTACTTC
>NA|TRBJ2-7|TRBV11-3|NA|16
CASSSAQRGSSYEQYF
TGTGCCAGCAGCTCGGCCCAAAGGGGGAGCTCCTACGAGCAGTACTTC
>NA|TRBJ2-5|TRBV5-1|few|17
CASTPTPGLPAKETQYF
TGCGCCAGCACCCCGACACCGGGACTTCCGGCAAAAGAGACCCAGTACTTC
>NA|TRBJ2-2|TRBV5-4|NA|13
CASSSGETGELFF
TGTGCCAGCAGTTCAGGGGAAACCGGGGAGCTGTTTTTT
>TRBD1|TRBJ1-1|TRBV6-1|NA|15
CASNRQGWMNTEAFF
TGTGCCAGCAACCGACAGGGGTGGATGAACACTGAAGCTTTCTTT
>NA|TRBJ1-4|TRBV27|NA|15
CASSSLDRTNEKLFF
TGTGCCAGCAGTTCACTTGACAGGACTAATGAAAAACTGTTTTTT
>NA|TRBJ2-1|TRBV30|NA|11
CAWSPGNEQFF
TGTGCCTGGAGTCCAGGCAATGAGCAGTTCTTC
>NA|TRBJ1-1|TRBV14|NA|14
CASSQETRNTEAFF
TGTGCCAGCAGCCAGGAGACACGTAACACTGAAGCTTTCTTT
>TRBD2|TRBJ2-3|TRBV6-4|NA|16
CASSDAGTSGPDTQYF
TGTGCCAGCAGTGACGCCGGGACTAGCGGTCCAGATACGCAGTATTTT
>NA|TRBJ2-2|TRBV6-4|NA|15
CASQRDSGNTGELFF
TGTGCCAGCCAACGGGATAGCGGGAACACCGGGGAGCTGTTTTTT
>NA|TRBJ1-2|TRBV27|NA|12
CASKGEGDGYTF
TGTGCCAGCAAGGGGGAGGGAGATGGCTACACCTTC
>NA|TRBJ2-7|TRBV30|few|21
CAWSVPFLVQTNYLDSYEQYF
TGTGCCTGGAGTGTACCCTTTCTTGTCCAGACAAACTATCTAGACTCCTACGAGCAGTACTTC
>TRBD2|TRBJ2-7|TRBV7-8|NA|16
CASSLALGGSSYEQYF
TGTGCCAGCAGCTTAGCGCTCGGCGGGAGCTCCTACGAGCAGTACTTC
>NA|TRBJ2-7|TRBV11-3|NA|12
CASRAGANEQYF
TGTGCCAGCAGAGCAGGGGCAAACGAGCAGTACTTC
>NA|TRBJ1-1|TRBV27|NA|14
CASRITGGPGEAFF
TGTGCCAGCAGAATCACAGGTGGCCCAGGAGAAGCTTTCTTT
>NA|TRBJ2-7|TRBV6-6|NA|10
CAAGAYEQYF
TGTGCGGCAGGGGCCTACGAGCAGTACTTC
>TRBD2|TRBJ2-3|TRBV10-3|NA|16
CASTFRLAGDTDTQYF
TGTGCCAGCACTTTCCGACTAGCGGGGGACACAGATACGCAGTATTTT
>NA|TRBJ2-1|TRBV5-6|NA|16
CASSFVRGGLINEQFF
TGTGCCAGCAGCTTTGTCAGGGGGGGTTTGATCAATGAGCAGTTCTTC
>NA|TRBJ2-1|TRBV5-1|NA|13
CASSLAKYNEQFF
TGCGCCAGCAGCTTGGCCAAGTACAATGAGCAGTTCTTC
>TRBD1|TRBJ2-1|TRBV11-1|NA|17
CASSKGQGLKSYNEQFF
TGTGCCAGCAGTAAAGGACAGGGGTTAAAATCCTACAATGAGCAGTTCTTC
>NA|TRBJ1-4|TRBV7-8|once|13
CASSLVVNEKLFF
TGTGCCAGCAGCTTAGTAGTTAATGAAAAACTGTTTTTT
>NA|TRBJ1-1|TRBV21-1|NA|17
CASSKRGRDRANTEAFF
TGTGCCAGCAGCAAAAGGGGTCGGGACAGGGCGAACACTGAAGCTTTCTTT
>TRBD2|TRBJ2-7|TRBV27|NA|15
CASSLGGVPSDEQYF
TGTGCCAGCAGTTTGGGGGGGGTCCCTAGCGACGAGCAGTACTTC
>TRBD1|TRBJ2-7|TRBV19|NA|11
CASAQGYEQYF
TGTGCCAGCGCACAGGGGTACGAGCAGTACTTC
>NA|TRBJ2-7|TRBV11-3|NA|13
CASSPGTSYEQYF
TGTGCCAGCAGCCCAGGGACCTCCTACGAGCAGTACTTC